This TCR beta chain originates from a study of T cell responses to AZD1222 COVID-19 vaccine. Study summary: Pooling was applied to second doses at about 4 or about 12 weeks. Broader study findings: Repertoire sampling occurred only after the peak T cell response. An increase in Spike-specific TCR breadth and depth was observed after two AZD1222 doses. Donors were largely white British and mainly female; clonal diversity was possibly underestimated.

The repertoire was sequenced with immunoSEQ multiplex PCR; TCRdb's copy has only in-frame clones and lacks some. The sample comprises some 160,000 clones, 85% to 95% of which are singletons, and 4.4% rests with the top ten. There are 14 residues in the CDR3. Per the germline V gene, CDR1 is SNHLY and CDR2 is FYNNEI. Trimming pared 2 bases from V and 8 bases from J, leaving 12 bases between. Comment on this clone: Its antigen remains unidentified.

The rearrangement joins TRBV2 to TRBJ1-4, with unresolved D. The starting material was peripheral blood, obtained on day 0 of AZD1222 vaccination. The sequence was obtained from an adult in good health. This chain's CDR3 is CASSERQLGEKLFF. In DNA form, the CDR3 reads TGTGCCAGCAGTGAAAGGCAACTGGGGGAAAAACTGTTTTTT.